This T cell receptor (beta chain) was recovered during a study of blood T cell repertoires in COVID-19. Study-level information: Sample material is recorded as cDNA or gDNA derived from T cells, B-cell-depleted T cells, or PBMCs.

Authors' data handling: The authors estimated nucleated cell counts from reference gene primer amplification. Here immunoSEQ multiplex PCR was the method, and the copy in TCRdb shows in-frame clones only, minus some. V and J calls plus clone size are reproduced from that table; the DNA served to infer D and trimming. Here the sample spans around 200,000 clones, 80% to 85% being singletons. The CDR3 has 14 amino acids. CDR1 is MNHEY, CDR2 SVGAGI, per germline. The J segment lost 2 bases and the V segment lost 7 bases, leaving 7 bases of the junction unmatched. The rearrangement joins TRBV6-5 to TRBJ2-5; 7 positions agree with TRBD1. The sequencing input was peripheral blood. This clonotype was obtained from a woman in her forties with acute or convalescent COVID-19. The CDR3 region has the DNA TGTGCCAGCACTAGGGACAGAATACAAGAGACCCAGTACTTC. Translated: CASTRDRIQETQYF.